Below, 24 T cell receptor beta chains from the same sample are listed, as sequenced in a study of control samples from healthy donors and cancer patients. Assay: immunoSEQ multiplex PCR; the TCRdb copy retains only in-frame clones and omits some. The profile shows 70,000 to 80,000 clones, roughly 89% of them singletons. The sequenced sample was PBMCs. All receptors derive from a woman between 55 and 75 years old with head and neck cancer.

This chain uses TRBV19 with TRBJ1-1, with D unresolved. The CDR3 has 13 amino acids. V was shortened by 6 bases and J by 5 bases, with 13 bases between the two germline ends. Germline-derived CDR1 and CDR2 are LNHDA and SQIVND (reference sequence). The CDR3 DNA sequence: TGTGCCAGTAGCCTCGGGTCCGGAACTGAAGCTTTCTTT. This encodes CASSLGSGTEAFF.

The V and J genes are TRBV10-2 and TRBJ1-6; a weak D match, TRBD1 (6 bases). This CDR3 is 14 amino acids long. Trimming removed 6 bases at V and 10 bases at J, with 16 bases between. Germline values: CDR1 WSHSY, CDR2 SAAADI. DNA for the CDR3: TGCGCCAGCAGAGTTTCAGGGGCAGTGTCACCCCTCCACTTT. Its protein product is CASRVSGAVSPLHF.

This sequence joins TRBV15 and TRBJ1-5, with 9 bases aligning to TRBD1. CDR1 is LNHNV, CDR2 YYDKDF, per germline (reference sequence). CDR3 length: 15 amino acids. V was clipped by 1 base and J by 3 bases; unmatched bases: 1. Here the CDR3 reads CATSRGTGDNQPQHF. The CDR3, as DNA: TGTGCCACCAGCAGAGGGACAGGGGACAATCAGCCCCAGCATTTT.

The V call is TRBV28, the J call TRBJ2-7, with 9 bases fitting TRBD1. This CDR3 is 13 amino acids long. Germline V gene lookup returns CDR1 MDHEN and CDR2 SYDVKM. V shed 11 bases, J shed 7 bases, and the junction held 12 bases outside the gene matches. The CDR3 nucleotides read TGTGCCCATGGGTGGATGGGGACAGGGGAGCAGTACTTC. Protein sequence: CAHGWMGTGEQYF.

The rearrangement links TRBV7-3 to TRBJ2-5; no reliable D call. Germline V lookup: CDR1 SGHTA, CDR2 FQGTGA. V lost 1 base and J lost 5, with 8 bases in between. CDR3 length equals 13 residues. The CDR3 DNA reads TGTGCCAGCAGCTTAATAAGTTCTGAGACCCAGTACTTC. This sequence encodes CASSLISSETQYF.

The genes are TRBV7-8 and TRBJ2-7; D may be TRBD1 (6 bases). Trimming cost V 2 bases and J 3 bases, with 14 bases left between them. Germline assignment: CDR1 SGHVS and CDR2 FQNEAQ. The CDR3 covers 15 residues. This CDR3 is CASSLMGQGFYEQYF. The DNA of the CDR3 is TGTGCCAGCAGCTTAATGGGCCAGGGGTTCTACGAGCAGTACTTC.

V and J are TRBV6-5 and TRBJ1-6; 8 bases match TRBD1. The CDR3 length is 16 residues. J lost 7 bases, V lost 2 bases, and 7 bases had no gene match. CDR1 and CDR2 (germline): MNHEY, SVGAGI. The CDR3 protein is CASSYINRGTNSPLHF. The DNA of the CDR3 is TGTGCCAGCAGTTACATCAACAGGGGGACGAATTCACCCCTCCACTTT.

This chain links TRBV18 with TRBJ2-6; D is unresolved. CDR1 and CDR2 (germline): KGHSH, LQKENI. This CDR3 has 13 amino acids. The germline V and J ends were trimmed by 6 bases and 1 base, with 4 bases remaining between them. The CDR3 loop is CASSLSGANVLTF. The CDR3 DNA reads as TGTGCCAGCTCGCTATCTGGGGCCAACGTCCTGACTTTC. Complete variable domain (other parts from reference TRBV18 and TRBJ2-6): NAGVMQNPRHLVRRRGQEARLRCSPMKGHSHVYWYRQLPEEGLKFMVYLQKENIIDESGMPKERFSAEFPKEGPSILRIQQVVRGDSAAYFCASSLSGANVLTFGAGSRLTVL.

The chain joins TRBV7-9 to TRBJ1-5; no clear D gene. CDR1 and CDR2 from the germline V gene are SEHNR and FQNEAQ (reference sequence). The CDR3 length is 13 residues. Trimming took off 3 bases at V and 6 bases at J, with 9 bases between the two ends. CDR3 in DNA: TGTGCCAGCAGCTTGGCGGATACTCAGCCCCAGCATTTT. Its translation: CASSLADTQPQHF.

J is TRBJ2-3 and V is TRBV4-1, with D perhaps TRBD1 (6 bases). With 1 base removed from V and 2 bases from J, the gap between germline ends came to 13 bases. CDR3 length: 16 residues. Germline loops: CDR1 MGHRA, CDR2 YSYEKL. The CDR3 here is CASSQVGGGPTDTQYF. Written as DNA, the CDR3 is TGCGCCAGCAGCCAAGTTGGGGGCGGACCCACAGATACGCAGTATTTT.

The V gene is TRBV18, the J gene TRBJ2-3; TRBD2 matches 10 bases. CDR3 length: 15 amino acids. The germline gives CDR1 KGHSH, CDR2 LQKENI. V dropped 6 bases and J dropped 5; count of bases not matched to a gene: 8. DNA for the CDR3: TGTGCCAGCTCTCCGCAGCGGGAGGGAGGAGATACGCAGTATTTT. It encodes CASSPQREGGDTQYF.

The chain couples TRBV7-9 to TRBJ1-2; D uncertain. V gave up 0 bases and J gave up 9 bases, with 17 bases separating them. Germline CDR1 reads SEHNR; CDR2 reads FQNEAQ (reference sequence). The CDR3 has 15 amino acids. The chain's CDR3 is CASSLAIFGDESYTF. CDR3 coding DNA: TGTGCCAGCAGCTTAGCTATTTTTGGAGATGAAAGCTACACCTTC.

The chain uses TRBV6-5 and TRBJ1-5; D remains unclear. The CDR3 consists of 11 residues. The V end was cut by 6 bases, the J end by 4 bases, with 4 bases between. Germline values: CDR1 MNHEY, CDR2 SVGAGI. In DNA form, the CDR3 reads TGTGCCAGCAGGGCGAATCAGCCCCAGCATTTT. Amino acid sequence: CASRANQPQHF.

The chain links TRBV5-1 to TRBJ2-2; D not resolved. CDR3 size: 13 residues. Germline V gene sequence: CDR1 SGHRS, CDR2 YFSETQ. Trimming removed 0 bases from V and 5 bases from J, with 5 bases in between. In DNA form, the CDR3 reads TGCGCCAGCAGCTTGGATTCTACCGGGGAGCTGTTTTTT. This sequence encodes CASSLDSTGELFF.

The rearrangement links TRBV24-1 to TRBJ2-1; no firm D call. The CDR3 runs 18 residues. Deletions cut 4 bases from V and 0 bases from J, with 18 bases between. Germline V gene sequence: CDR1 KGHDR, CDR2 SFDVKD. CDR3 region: CATSDALSSVPSYNEQFF. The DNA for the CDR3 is TGTGCCACCAGTGACGCACTTTCGTCGGTGCCCTCCTACAATGAGCAGTTCTTC.

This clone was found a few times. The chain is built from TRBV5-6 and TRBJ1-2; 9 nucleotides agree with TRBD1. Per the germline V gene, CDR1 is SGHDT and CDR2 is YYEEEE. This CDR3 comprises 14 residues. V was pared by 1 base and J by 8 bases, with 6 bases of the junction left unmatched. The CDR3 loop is CASSLPQGATGYTF. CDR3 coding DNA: TGTGCCAGCAGCTTGCCACAGGGGGCAACCGGCTACACCTTC.

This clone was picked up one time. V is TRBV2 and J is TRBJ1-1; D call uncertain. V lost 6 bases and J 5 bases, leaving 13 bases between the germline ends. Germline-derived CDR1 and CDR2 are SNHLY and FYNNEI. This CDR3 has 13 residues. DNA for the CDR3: TGTGCCAGCAGGTCTGGGTTCGGGACTGAAGCTTTCTTT. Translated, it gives CASRSGFGTEAFF.

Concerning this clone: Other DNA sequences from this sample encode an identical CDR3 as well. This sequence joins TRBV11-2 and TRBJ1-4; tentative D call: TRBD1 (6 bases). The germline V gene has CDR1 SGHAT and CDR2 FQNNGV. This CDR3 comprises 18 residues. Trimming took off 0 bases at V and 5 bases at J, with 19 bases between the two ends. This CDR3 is CASSLDLWVDSPNEKLFF. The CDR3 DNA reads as TGTGCCAGCAGCTTAGATTTGTGGGTGGACAGCCCCAATGAAAAACTGTTTTTT.

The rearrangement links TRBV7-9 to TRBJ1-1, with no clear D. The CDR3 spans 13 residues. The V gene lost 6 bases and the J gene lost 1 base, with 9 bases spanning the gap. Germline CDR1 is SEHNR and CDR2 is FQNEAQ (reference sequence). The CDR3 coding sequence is TGTGCCAGCAGACGCTCTGGGAACACTGAAGCTTTCTTT. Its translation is CASRRSGNTEAFF.

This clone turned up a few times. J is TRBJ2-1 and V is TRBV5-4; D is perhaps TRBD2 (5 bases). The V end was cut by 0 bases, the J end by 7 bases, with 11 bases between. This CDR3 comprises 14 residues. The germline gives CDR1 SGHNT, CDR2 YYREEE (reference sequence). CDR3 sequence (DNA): TGTGCCAGCAGCTTGGGTGGGAGTAGAAATGAGCAGTTCTTC. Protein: CASSLGGSRNEQFF.

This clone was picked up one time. The CDR3 region has the DNA TGTGCCAGCAGCTTAGTCGGAGGGGGCCAGAGAGAAAAACTGTTTTTT. This sequence encodes CASSLVGGGQREKLFF. V gene TRBV13 combines with J gene TRBJ1-4, with 7 bases aligning to TRBD1. CDR3 length: 16 residues. In germline, CDR1 is PRHDT, CDR2 FYEKMQ (reference sequence). V trimming: 1 base; J trimming: 8 bases; junction bases outside the gene matches: 10.

The CDR3 bases are TGTGCCATCAGGGGGACAGGGGTTAATTCACCCCTCCACTTT. Encoded protein: CAIRGTGVNSPLHF. This chain joins TRBV10-3 and TRBJ1-6, with 10 bases aligning to TRBD1. Trimming removed 6 bases from V and 6 bases from J; junction bases left unmatched: 2. The germline V gene encodes CDR1 ENHRY and CDR2 SYGVKD. This CDR3 has 14 residues.

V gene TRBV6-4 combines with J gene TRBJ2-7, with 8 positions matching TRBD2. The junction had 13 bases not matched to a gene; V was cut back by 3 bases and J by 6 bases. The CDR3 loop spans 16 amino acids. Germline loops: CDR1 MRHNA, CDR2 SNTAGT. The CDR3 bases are TGTGCCAGCAGTGAGTCGTTTAGCGGGACCATGGCCGAGCAGTACTTC. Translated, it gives CASSESFSGTMAEQYF.

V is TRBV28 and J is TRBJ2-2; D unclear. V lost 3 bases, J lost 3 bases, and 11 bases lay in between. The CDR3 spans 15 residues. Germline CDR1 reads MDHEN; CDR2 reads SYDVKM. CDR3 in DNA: TGTGCCAGCAGTTTCACGGGTTATTACACCGGGGAGCTGTTTTTT. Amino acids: CASSFTGYYTGELFF.